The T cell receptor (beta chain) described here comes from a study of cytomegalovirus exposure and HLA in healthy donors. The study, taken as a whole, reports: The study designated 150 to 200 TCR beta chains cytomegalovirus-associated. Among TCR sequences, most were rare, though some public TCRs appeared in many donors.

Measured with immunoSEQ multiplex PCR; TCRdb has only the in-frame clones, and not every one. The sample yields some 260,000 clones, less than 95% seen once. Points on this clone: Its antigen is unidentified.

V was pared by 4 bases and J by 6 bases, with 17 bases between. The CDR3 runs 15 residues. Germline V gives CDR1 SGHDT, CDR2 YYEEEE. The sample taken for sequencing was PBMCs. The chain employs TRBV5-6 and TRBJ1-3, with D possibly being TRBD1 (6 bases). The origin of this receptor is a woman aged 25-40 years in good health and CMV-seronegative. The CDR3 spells CASSLIGRGENTIYF. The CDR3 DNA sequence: TGTGCCAGCAGCCTAATCGGCAGGGGTGAAAACACCATATATTTT.